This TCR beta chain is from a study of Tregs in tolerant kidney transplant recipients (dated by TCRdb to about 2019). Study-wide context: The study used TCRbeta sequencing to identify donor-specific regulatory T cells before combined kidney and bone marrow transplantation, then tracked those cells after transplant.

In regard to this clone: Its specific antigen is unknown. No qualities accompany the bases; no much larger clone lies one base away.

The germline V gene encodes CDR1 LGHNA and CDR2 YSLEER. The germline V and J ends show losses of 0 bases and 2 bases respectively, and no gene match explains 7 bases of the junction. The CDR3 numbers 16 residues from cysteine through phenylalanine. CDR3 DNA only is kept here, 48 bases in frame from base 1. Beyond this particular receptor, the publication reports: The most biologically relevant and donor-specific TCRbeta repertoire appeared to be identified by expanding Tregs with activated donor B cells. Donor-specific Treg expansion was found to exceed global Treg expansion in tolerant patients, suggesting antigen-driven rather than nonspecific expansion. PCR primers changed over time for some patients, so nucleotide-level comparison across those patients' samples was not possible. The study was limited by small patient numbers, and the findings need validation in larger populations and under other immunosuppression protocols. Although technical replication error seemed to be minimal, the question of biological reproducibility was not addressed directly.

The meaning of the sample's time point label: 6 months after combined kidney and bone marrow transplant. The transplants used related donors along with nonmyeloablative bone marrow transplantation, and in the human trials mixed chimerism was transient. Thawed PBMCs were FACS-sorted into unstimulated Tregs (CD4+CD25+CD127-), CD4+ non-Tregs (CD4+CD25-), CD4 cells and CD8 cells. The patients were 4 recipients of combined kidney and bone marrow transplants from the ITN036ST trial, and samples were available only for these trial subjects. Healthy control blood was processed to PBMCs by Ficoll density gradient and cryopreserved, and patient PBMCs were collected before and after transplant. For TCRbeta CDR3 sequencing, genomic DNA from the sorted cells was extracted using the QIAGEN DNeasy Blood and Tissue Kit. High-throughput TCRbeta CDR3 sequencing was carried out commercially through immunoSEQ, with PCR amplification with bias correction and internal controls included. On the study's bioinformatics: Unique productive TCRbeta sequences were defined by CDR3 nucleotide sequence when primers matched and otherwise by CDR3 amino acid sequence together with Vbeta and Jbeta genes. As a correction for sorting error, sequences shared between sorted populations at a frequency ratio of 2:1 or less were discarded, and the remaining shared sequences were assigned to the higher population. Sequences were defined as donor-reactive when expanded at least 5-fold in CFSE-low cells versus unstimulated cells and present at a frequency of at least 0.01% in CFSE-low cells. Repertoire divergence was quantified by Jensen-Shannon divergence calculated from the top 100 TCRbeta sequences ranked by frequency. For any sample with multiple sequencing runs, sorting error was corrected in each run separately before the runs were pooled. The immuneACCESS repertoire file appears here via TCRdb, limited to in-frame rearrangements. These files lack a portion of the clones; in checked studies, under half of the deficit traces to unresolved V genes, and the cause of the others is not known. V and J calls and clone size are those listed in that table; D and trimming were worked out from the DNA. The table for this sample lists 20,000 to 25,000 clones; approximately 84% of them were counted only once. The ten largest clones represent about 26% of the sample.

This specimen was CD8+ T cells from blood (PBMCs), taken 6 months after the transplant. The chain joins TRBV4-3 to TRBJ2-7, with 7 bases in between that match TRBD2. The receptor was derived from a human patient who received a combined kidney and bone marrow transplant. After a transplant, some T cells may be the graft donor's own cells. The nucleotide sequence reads TGCGCCAGCAGCCAAGATCCCAGCGGGATTACCTACGAGCAGTACTTC. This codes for CASSQDPSGITYEQYF.